Listed here are 5 T cell receptor beta chains from one sample, sequenced in a study of blood T cells in healthy people across ages. A second about 6 to 11 cycle PCR used barcoded and J-beta primers. TCRdb processed the 5' RACE reads anew with MiXCR; each CDR3 protein has one entry. Among approximately 760,000 distinct CDR3 sequences listed, roughly 25% were seen once. The same sample was also studied in work on T cells of mothers and their children.

Sequencing was performed on blood. The receptors derive from a boy younger than 18 in good health.

This clonotype was counted between two and nine times. The rearrangement links TRBV15 to TRBJ1-4; possibly TRBD1 for D (5 bases). The ends were cut back, 8 bases at V and 3 bases at J, with 7 bases in the middle. Germline-derived CDR1 and CDR2 are LNHNV and YYDKDF (reference sequence). CDR3 length equals 12 residues. The CDR3 protein is CATGTPNEKLFF. The CDR3 DNA reads as TGTGCCACCGGGACTCCTAATGAAAAACTGTTTTTT.

A few counts support this clonotype. This chain connects TRBV4-3 to TRBJ2-1, with 7 bases aligning to TRBD2. This CDR3 is built from 16 residues. Germline V CDR1 and CDR2: LGHNA, YSLEER. Trimming cost V 1 base and J 8 bases; bases outside gene matches: 11. The CDR3 protein is CASSQGVVGGVHEQFF. For the CDR3, the DNA is TGCGCCAGCAGCCAAGGAGTCGTGGGAGGGGTCCATGAGCAGTTCTTC.

The chain employs TRBV9 and TRBJ2-5; D may correspond to TRBD1 or TRBD2 (5 bases each). V was clipped by 0 bases and J by 0 bases, with 30 bases between them. Germline V gene data show CDR1 as SGDLS and CDR2 as YYNGEE. The CDR3 runs to 22 residues. The chain's CDR3 is CASSVDDGTAFLGTKYQETQYF. CDR3 nucleotides: TGTGCCAGCAGCGTAGACGATGGGACCGCTTTTCTGGGAACAAAGTACCAAGAGACCCAGTACTTC.

The J gene is TRBJ2-7, the V gene TRBV7-2; D may be TRBD1 (5 bases). The CDR3 is 12 residues long. In germline, CDR1 is SGHTA, CDR2 FQGNSA. The CDR3 nucleotides are TGTGCTATTGCAGGGTATTCGTACGAGCAGTACTTC. Its protein is CAIAGYSYEQYF.

CDR3 DNA: TGTGCCAGCAGCTTAAGGGGGCTAGCGGATATCACAGATACGCAGTATTTT. As protein: CASSLRGLADITDTQYF. V is TRBV7-3 and J is TRBJ2-3; TRBD2 might be the D (7 bases). CDR3 length: 17 amino acids. Looked up from germline, CDR1 is SGHTA and CDR2 is FQGTGA. V was pared by 1 base and J by 2 bases, with 16 bases between.